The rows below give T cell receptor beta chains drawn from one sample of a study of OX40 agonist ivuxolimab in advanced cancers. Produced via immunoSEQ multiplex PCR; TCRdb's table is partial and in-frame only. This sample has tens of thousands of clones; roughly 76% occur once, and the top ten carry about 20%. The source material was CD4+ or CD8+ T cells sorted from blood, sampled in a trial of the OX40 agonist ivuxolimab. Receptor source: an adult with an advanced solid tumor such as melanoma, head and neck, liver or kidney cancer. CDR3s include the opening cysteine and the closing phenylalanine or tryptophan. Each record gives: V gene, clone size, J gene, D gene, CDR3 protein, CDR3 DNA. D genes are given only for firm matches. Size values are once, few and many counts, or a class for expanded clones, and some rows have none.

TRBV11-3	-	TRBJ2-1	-	CASSLESPYNEQFF	TGTGCCAGCAGCTTAGAATCCCCCTACAATGAGCAGTTCTTC
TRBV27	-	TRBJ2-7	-	CASSPLAGYSYEQYF	TGTGCCAGCAGCCCTCTGGCGGGGTACTCCTACGAGCAGTACTTC
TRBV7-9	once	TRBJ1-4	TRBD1	CASSLGQTNEKLFF	TGTGCCAGCAGCTTGGGACAGACGAATGAAAAACTGTTTTTT
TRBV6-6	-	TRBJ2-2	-	CASSYHPDGGTGELFF	TGTGCCAGCAGTTACCACCCGGACGGTGGAACCGGGGAGCTGTTTTTT
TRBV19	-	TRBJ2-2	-	CASRRQGYGELFF	TGTGCCAGTAGGAGGCAGGGTTACGGGGAGCTGTTTTTT
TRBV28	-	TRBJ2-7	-	CASSPFQGAEQYF	TGTGCCAGCAGTCCATTTCAAGGGGCCGAGCAGTACTTC
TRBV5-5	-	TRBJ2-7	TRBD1	CASSTGQGSNEQYF	TGTGCCAGCAGCACCGGACAGGGGAGCAACGAGCAGTACTTC
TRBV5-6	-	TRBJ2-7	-	CASSLVEAYEQYF	TGTGCCAGCAGCTTGGTAGAGGCCTACGAGCAGTACTTC
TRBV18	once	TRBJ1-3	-	CASSAMFGGAVGNTIYF	TGTGCCAGCTCAGCCATGTTCGGGGGCGCAGTTGGAAACACCATATATTTT
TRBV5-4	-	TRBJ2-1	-	CASSSQAGNNEQFF	TGTGCCAGCAGCTCCCAGGCGGGGAACAATGAGCAGTTCTTC
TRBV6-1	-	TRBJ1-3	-	CASSQTSGNTIYF	TGTGCCAGCAGCCAGACCTCTGGAAACACCATATATTTT
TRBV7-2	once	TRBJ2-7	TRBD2	CASSPGLVSYEQYF	TGTGCCAGCAGCCCGGGACTAGTTTCCTACGAGCAGTACTTC
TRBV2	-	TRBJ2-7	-	CASNGNALYEQYF	TGTGCCAGCAATGGGAACGCCCTTTACGAGCAGTACTTC
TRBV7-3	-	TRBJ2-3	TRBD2	CASSLTGGGDTQYF	TGTGCCAGCAGCCTTACGGGAGGGGGGGATACGCAGTATTTT
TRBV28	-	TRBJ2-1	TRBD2	CASSLGLQAGGYNEQFF	TGTGCCAGCAGTTTAGGGTTACAAGCGGGGGGGTACAATGAGCAGTTCTTC
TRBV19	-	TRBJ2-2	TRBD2	CASSGGGPYTGELFF	TGTGCCAGTAGTGGGGGAGGGCCGTACACCGGGGAGCTGTTTTTT
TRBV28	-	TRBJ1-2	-	CASSLVGAGNGYTF	TGTGCCAGCAGTTTAGTGGGGGCAGGGAATGGCTACACCTTC
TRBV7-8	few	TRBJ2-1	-	CASSPRTQISSYNEQFF	TGTGCCAGCAGCCCTCGCACACAGATCAGCTCCTACAATGAGCAGTTCTTC
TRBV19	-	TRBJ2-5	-	CASSLVQSKETQYF	TGTGCCAGTAGCCTTGTACAATCTAAAGAGACCCAGTACTTC
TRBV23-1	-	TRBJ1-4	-	CASRTHSEKLFF	TGCGCCAGCAGGACCCATTCTGAAAAACTGTTTTTT
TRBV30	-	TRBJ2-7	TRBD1	CAWSVLAGGAYEQYF	TGTGCCTGGAGTGTCCTGGCAGGGGGTGCCTACGAGCAGTACTTC
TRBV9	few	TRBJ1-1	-	CASSPGTSVTEAFF	TGTGCCAGCAGCCCAGGGACGTCCGTCACTGAAGCTTTCTTT
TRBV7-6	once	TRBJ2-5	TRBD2	CASMAASGGREQYF	TGTGCCAGCATGGCGGCTAGCGGGGGACGAGAGCAGTACTTC
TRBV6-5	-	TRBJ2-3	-	CASSVGGSTDTQYF	TGTGCCAGCAGCGTAGGGGGGAGCACAGATACGCAGTATTTT
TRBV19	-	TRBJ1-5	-	CASREPGPNPNQPQHF	TGTGCCAGTAGGGAACCGGGCCCGAACCCCAATCAGCCCCAGCATTTT
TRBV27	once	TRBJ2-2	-	CASNLRGPGELFF	TGTGCCAGCAACCTGCGGGGGCCCGGGGAGCTGTTTTTT
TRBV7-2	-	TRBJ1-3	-	CASSPLGGRPGNTIYF	TGTGCCAGCAGCCCCTTGGGGGGAAGACCAGGAAACACCATATATTTT
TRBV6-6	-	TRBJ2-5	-	CASSYSIRGGGETQYF	TGTGCCAGCAGTTACTCGATCAGGGGAGGGGGAGAGACCCAGTACTTC
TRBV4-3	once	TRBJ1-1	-	CASTKNPYRAGSDTEAFF	TGCGCCAGCACCAAAAACCCCTACAGGGCCGGGTCGGACACTGAAGCTTTCTTT
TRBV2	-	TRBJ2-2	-	CASSELGRLRTGELFF	TGTGCCAGCAGTGAACTTGGGAGACTAAGGACCGGGGAGCTGTTTTTT
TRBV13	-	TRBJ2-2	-	CASSLRGAKTGELFF	TGTGCCAGCAGCCTGAGGGGTGCGAAAACCGGGGAGCTGTTTTTT
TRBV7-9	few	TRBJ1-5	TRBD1	CASSLDRANQPQHF	TGTGCCAGCAGCCTTGACAGGGCCAATCAGCCCCAGCATTTT
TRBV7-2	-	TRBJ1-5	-	CASSPEGLRNQPQHF	TGTGCCAGCAGCCCGGAGGGGCTTCGCAATCAGCCCCAGCATTTT
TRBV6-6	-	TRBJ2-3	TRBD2	CASSPLSGRATDTQYF	TGTGCCAGCAGCCCCCTTAGCGGGAGGGCCACGGATACGCAGTATTTT
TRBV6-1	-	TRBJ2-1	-	CASSEWRDPQRRMQFF	TGTGCCAGCAGTGAATGGAGGGACCCCCAAAGAAGAATGCAGTTCTTC
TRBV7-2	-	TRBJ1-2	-	CASSLGGGRIDYGYTF	TGTGCCAGCAGCTTAGGGGGCGGGAGGATCGACTATGGCTACACCTTC
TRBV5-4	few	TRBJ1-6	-	CASSAARGGNSPLHF	TGTGCCAGCAGCGCCGCTAGGGGGGGGAATTCACCCCTCCACTTT
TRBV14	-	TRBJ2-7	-	CASSQAYGSSYEQYF	TGTGCCAGCAGCCAAGCTTACGGTAGCTCCTACGAGCAGTACTTC
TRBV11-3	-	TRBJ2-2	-	CASSSPAGELFF	TGTGCCAGCAGCTCCCCCGCCGGGGAGCTGTTTTTT
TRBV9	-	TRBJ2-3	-	CASSGARSTDTQYF	TGTGCCAGCAGCGGAGCAAGGAGCACAGATACGCAGTATTTT
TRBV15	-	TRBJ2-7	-	CATSRDKYEQYF	TGTGCCACCAGCAGAGATAAGTACGAGCAGTACTTC
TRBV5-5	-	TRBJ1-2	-	CASSLPGGYTF	TGTGCCAGCAGCCTACCGGGGGGCTACACCTTC
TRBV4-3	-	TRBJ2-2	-	CASSQVFLRGAVF	TGCGCCAGCAGCCAAGTTTTCCTCCGGGGAGCTGTTTTT
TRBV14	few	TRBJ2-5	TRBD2	CASSQEPAGGSWETQYF	TGTGCCAGCAGCCAAGAGCCAGCGGGAGGGTCCTGGGAGACCCAGTACTTC
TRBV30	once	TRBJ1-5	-	CAAGVGGPQPQHF	TGTGCCGCAGGGGTTGGGGGGCCCCAGCCCCAGCATTTT
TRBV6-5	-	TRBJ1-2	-	CASRHDRNYGYTF	TGTGCCAGCAGGCACGACAGGAACTATGGCTACACCTTC
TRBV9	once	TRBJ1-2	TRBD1	CASSTRGTGKNYGYTF	TGTGCCAGCAGCACCCGGGGGACAGGGAAAAACTATGGCTACACCTTC
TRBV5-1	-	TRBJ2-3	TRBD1	CASSLASGEGAYTDTQYF	TGCGCCAGCAGCTTGGCCTCAGGTGAGGGGGCCTACACAGATACGCAGTATTTT
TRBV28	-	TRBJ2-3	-	CAGARGVGLGTDTQYF	TGTGCCGGTGCCCGTGGTGTGGGTCTGGGCACAGATACGCAGTATTTT
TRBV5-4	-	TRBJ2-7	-	CASSLMTGGYEQYF	TGTGCCAGCAGCTTGATGACGGGCGGGTACGAGCAGTACTTC
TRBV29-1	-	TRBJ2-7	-	CSVGLDGYEQYF	TGCAGCGTCGGCCTAGACGGCTACGAGCAGTACTTC
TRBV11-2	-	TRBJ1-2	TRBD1	CASSVLTGAQTIGGYTF	TGTGCCAGCAGCGTACTGACAGGGGCTCAAACCATAGGTGGCTACACCTTC
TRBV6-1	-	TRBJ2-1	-	CASSGHNEQFF	TGTGCCAGCAGTGGACACAATGAGCAGTTCTTC